The next 6 T cell receptor beta chains were all read from a single sample in a study of T cell repertoires in cytomegalovirus infection (dated by TCRdb to the late 2010s). Sequenced using an Illumina HiSeq 1500. TCRdb took the public reads, trimmed them with fastp at Q25, ran MiXCR for clone calling and kept in-frame beta chains. Under each unique CDR3 protein, matching rows form one entry showing the most common genes and DNA. The sample has more than 400,000 distinct CDR3 sequences on record, about 30% of them singletons. Of the sample, about 12% falls within the top ten clones. The sample comprised PBMCs. These receptor sequences come from a human donor in good health (CMV status not recorded). Some clones in this sample may be carry-over from other donors' samples.

This clonotype was counted a few times. The genes are TRBV28 and TRBJ2-7, with TRBD2 matching 14 bases. This CDR3 contains 16 residues. Trimming took 1 base from V and 3 from J; bases not matched to a gene: 2. CDR1 and CDR2 from the germline V gene are MDHEN and SYDVKM. The chain's CDR3 is CASSLLGTSGSYEQYF. CDR3 nucleotides: TGTGCCAGCAGTTTATTGGGGACTAGCGGGAGCTACGAGCAGTACTTC.

This clonotype came up a few times. The gene calls are TRBV20-1 and TRBJ2-5; 9 bases match TRBD2. The CDR3 totals 15 residues. Per the germline V gene, CDR1 is DFQATT and CDR2 is SNEGSKA (reference sequence). Trimming took 6 bases from V and 4 from J; bases not matched to a gene: 12. In nucleotides, the CDR3 is TGCAGTGCCCCCCGTGCGGGAGGGCTGGGAGAGACCCAGTACTTC. It yields the protein CSAPRAGGLGETQYF.

This clonotype was observed many times. The chain employs TRBV7-2 and TRBJ1-2; D gene ambiguous. The germline CDR1 and CDR2 sequences are SGHTA and FQGNSA. The V gene lost 0 bases and the J gene lost 7 bases, with 21 bases spanning the gap. The CDR3 is made up of 17 amino acids. CDR3 bases: TGTGCCAGCAGCTTAGCGCGTGGCACTAGGGAGGTTGGTGGCTACACCTTC. Residues: CASSLARGTREVGGYTF.

The gene calls are TRBV24-1 and TRBJ2-3; the match to TRBD1 covers 7 bases. The CDR3 has 18 amino acids. CDR1 and CDR2 (germline): KGHDR, SFDVKD. V trimming: 3 bases; J trimming: 3 bases; junction bases outside the gene matches: 14. CDR3 sequence reads: CATSDINRDRELTDTQYF. The CDR3 nucleotides read TGTGCCACCAGTGATATCAACCGAGACAGGGAACTAACAGATACGCAGTATTTT.

This clonotype showed up many times. The rearrangement joins TRBV7-2 to TRBJ2-7; D is tentatively TRBD1 or TRBD2 (9 bases each). The CDR3 loop spans 21 amino acids. The germline V gene encodes CDR1 SGHTA and CDR2 FQGNSA. Trimming left V 2 bases short and J 0 bases short, with 29 bases between. In nucleotides, the CDR3 is TGTGCCAGCAGCTTACCTTTAGGGAACAGGGGGCTAGCGGGACCCTCCTACGAGCAGTACTTC. It yields the protein CASSLPLGNRGLAGPSYEQYF.

This clonotype was seen a few times. V gene TRBV5-6 combines with J gene TRBJ1-5, with 9 bases fitting TRBD1. Germline trimming cut 0 bases from V and 3 bases from J; bases unmatched to any gene: 10. The CDR3 length is 18 residues. Per the germline V gene, CDR1 is SGHDT and CDR2 is YYEEEE. CDR3 in amino acids: CASSLGGQGLVYNQPQHF. The CDR3 DNA reads TGTGCCAGCAGCTTGGGTGGACAGGGGCTCGTCTACAATCAGCCCCAGCATTTT.